The 10 T cell receptor beta chains below come from one sample, sequenced in a study of shared clonotypes between healthy human individuals. TCRdb keeps only in-frame clones here, not all; method: immunoSEQ multiplex PCR. The sample consists of 1 million to 1.2 million clones, 60% to 85% of them appearing once. Material: memory CD4+ T cells from PBMCs. The subset: CD45RA-negative fraction. The source of these receptors is a man between 18 and 29 years old in good health. Some clones in this sample may be carry-over from other donors' samples.

The V call is TRBV11-3, the J call TRBJ2-1, with D possibly matching TRBD1 (5 bases). This CDR3 spans 15 amino acids. Trimming took off 0 bases at V and 4 bases at J, with 10 bases between the two ends. Germline CDR1 and CDR2: SGHNT and YENEEA. CDR3: CASSLDPDRYNEQFF. CDR3 in DNA: TGTGCCAGCAGCTTAGATCCAGACAGATACAATGAGCAGTTCTTC.

This clone turned up a few times. V gene TRBV5-1 combines with J gene TRBJ1-1, with a weak D call TRBD1 (5 bases). V was pared by 4 bases and J by 5 bases, with 12 bases between. Looked up from germline, CDR1 is SGHRS and CDR2 is YFSETQ. This CDR3 region has 13 residues. CDR3 nucleotides: TGCGCCAGCAGCATAGGGACCGCAACTGAAGCTTTCTTT. It yields the protein CASSIGTATEAFF. Based on the CDR3 plus reference TRBV5-1 and TRBJ1-1, the full variable domain is KAGVTQTPRYLIKTRGQQVTLSCSPISGHRSVSWYQQTPGQGLQFLFEYFSETQRNKGNFPGRFSGRQFSNSRSEMNVSTLELGDSALYLCASSIGTATEAFFGQGTRLTVV.

The chain has TRBV11-2 and TRBJ2-7, with D possibly matching TRBD2 (5 bases). The V end was cut by 5 bases, the J end by 3 bases, with 11 bases between. Germline values: CDR1 SGHAT, CDR2 FQNNGV. The CDR3 spans 13 residues. CDR3 DNA sequence: TGTGCCAGCAGCCCGACTACGAACTACGAGCAGTACTTC. It encodes CASSPTTNYEQYF.

The chain couples TRBV7-9 to TRBJ2-7, with D hard to call. Germline V lookup: CDR1 SEHNR, CDR2 FQNEAQ (reference sequence). V dropped 3 bases and J dropped 2 bases, with 11 bases sitting between them. CDR3 size: 14 residues. The CDR3 protein is CASSFGPIAYEQYF. CDR3 DNA: TGTGCCAGCAGCTTTGGACCAATCGCCTACGAGCAGTACTTC.

On this clone: Other DNA variants within this sample encode the same CDR3. The genes are TRBV11-2 and TRBJ2-2; D is possibly TRBD2 (6 bases). Germline V gene data show CDR1 as SGHAT and CDR2 as FQNNGV. V was shortened by 5 bases and J by 4 bases, with 14 bases between the two germline ends. This CDR3 has 15 residues. Here the CDR3 DNA reads TGTGCCAGCAGCCTTTGGGGAGCGGGCACCGGGGAGCTGTTTTTT. Amino acids: CASSLWGAGTGELFF.

This clone showed up many times. The rearrangement uses TRBV7-9 and TRBJ2-5; 12 bases fit TRBD2. V dropped 4 bases and J dropped 4; count of bases not matched to a gene: 1. CDR3 length equals 14 residues. Germline assignment: CDR1 SEHNR and CDR2 FQNEAQ (reference sequence). The CDR3 nucleotides read TGTGCCAGCAGCTCGGGACTAGCGGGAGAGACCCAGTACTTC. It translates to CASSSGLAGETQYF.

The chain carries TRBV14 and TRBJ2-2, with D hard to call. CDR3 length: 14 amino acids. V lost 0 bases to trimming and J lost 6 bases, with 8 bases between them. In germline, CDR1 is SGHDN, CDR2 FVKESK. The DNA for the CDR3 is TGTGCCAGCAGCCAAGACAGGTGGTCCGGGGAGCTGTTTTTT. Protein: CASSQDRWSGELFF.

Only one count was recorded for this clone. The rearrangement uses TRBV9 and TRBJ2-5, with D unresolved. Trimming removed 0 bases from V and 7 bases from J, with 7 bases in between. Germline V gene data show CDR1 as SGDLS and CDR2 as YYNGEE. The CDR3 sequence is 12 residues long. The CDR3 coding sequence is TGTGCCAGCAGCGTAGATCTGGGGACCCAGTACTTC. Translation: CASSVDLGTQYF.

The chain employs TRBV30 and TRBJ1-2; 7 nucleotides line up with TRBD1. V gave up 5 bases and J gave up 4 bases; unmatched junction bases: 16. Germline CDR1 is GTSNPN and CDR2 is SVGIG (reference sequence). This CDR3 contains 16 residues. The chain's CDR3 is CAWQASTRGPSYGYTF. CDR3 DNA: TGTGCCTGGCAAGCATCGACGAGGGGGCCTAGCTATGGCTACACCTTC.

This clone has only one observation. This chain joins TRBV7-8 and TRBJ2-7; D is undetermined. Trimming cost V 5 bases and J 2 bases, with 10 bases left between them. Germline CDR1 SGHVS, CDR2 FQNEAQ. The CDR3 has 13 amino acids. CDR3 residues: CASSLLVPYEQYF. In nucleotides, the CDR3 is TGTGCCAGCAGCCTCCTTGTGCCCTACGAGCAGTACTTC.